The 27 T cell receptor beta chains below come from one sample, sequenced in a study of technical replicates of blood from several donors. The data were produced by immunoSEQ multiplex PCR, yet TCRdb's version contains in-frame clones alone and is incomplete. Among about 83,000 clones listed, approximately 90% were seen once. Source material: T cells isolated from PBMCs. The receptors derive from a human donor in good health.

V and J are TRBV15 and TRBJ2-1, with TRBD2 identical over 12 bases. The CDR3 extends over 20 amino acids. Germline V gives CDR1 LNHNV, CDR2 YYDKDF (reference sequence). The V gene end was trimmed by 3 bases and the J gene end by 1 base; junction bases not matched to a gene: 13. CDR3 coding DNA: TGTGCCACCAGCAGGGGGGTCGGGCTAGCGGGAGGGCCGTCCTACAATGAGCAGTTCTTC. As protein: CATSRGVGLAGGPSYNEQFF.

The chain has TRBV5-4 and TRBJ1-6; 8 bases align to TRBD1. Germline lookup yields CDR1 SGHNT and CDR2 YYREEE (reference sequence). With V trimmed by 0 bases and J by 7 bases, 6 bases remained unmatched. The CDR3 has 16 amino acids. CDR3 in amino acids: CASSLGTGRANSPLHF. For the CDR3, the DNA is TGTGCCAGCAGCTTGGGGACAGGGAGGGCAAATTCACCCCTCCACTTT.

The CDR3 coding sequence is TGTGCCAGTAGTATCCCTCGGACAGGCCGCAATGAGCAGTTCTTC. Residues: CASSIPRTGRNEQFF. This rearrangement joins TRBV19 to TRBJ2-1, with 7 bases matching TRBD1. The V segment lost 3 bases and the J segment 6 bases; nucleotides outside the gene matches: 8. This CDR3 is 15 amino acids long. Germline CDR1 reads LNHDA; CDR2 reads SQIVND (reference sequence).

This chain joins TRBV6-5 and TRBJ1-5, with 7 bases lining up with TRBD1. The V gene's germline CDR1 is MNHEY and CDR2 SVGAGI. The CDR3 consists of 14 residues. Trimming at V came to 6 bases and at J to 4 bases, leaving 6 bases not matched to a gene. The CDR3 DNA reads TGTGCCAGCAGGGGGACGACAGGGAATCAGCCCCAGCATTTT. The encoded protein is CASRGTTGNQPQHF.

V usage is TRBV2 and J usage is TRBJ2-2; unclear D gene. V was trimmed by 3 bases and J by 8 bases, leaving 10 bases between them. Germline-derived CDR1 and CDR2 are SNHLY and FYNNEI. This CDR3 is 13 amino acids long. CDR3 amino acids: CASSEEFRGELFF. CDR3 DNA sequence: TGTGCCAGCAGTGAGGAGTTTAGGGGGGAGCTGTTTTTT.

The chain couples TRBV2 to TRBJ1-3; D not certain. Germline V CDR1 and CDR2: SNHLY, FYNNEI. Trimming removed 6 bases at V and 4 bases at J, with 10 bases between. There are 13 residues in the CDR3. CDR3 nucleotides: TGTGCCAGCAGGGGCCAGAAAGGAAACACCATATATTTT. Residues: CASRGQKGNTIYF.

The rearrangement links TRBV10-3 to TRBJ1-1, with D tentatively TRBD1 (6 bases). The CDR3 totals 14 residues. CDR1 and CDR2 (germline): ENHRY, SYGVKD. V lost 5 bases to trimming and J lost 0 bases, with 10 bases between them. CDR3 amino acids: CAISTGQLNTEAFF. In DNA, the CDR3 is TGTGCCATCAGTACGGGACAACTGAACACTGAAGCTTTCTTT.

The chain has TRBV5-1 and TRBJ1-2; 7 bases agree with TRBD1. The CDR3 spans 13 residues. Germline V gives CDR1 SGHRS, CDR2 YFSETQ. The ends lost 4 bases at V and 8 bases at J; junction bases unmatched: 8. The CDR3 DNA is TGCGCCAGCAGCATTCAACAGGGGCAAGGCTACACCTTC. Translated: CASSIQQGQGYTF.

The V and J genes are TRBV14 and TRBJ1-2; D call uncertain. The CDR3 loop spans 13 amino acids. Trimming cost V 8 bases and J 8 bases, with 18 bases left between them. CDR1 and CDR2 from the germline V gene are SGHDN and FVKESK. The CDR3 spells CASADWPLGGYTF. In DNA, the CDR3 is TGTGCCAGCGCGGACTGGCCCTTGGGGGGCTACACCTTC.

The CDR3 DNA reads TGTGCCAGCAGTGGGAGACTAGCGGGTTACAATGAGCAGTTCTTC. It yields the protein CASSGRLAGYNEQFF. The chain links TRBV6-5 to TRBJ2-1; 10 bases are a match to TRBD2. The CDR3 is made up of 15 amino acids. The junction had 5 bases not matched to a gene; V was cut back by 5 bases and J by 4 bases. Germline loops: CDR1 MNHEY, CDR2 SVGAGI.

V gene TRBV5-4 combines with J gene TRBJ2-1; 7 bases agree with TRBD2. The J segment lost 8 bases and the V segment lost 4 bases, leaving 9 bases of the junction unmatched. The CDR3 has 14 residues. Germline loops: CDR1 SGHNT, CDR2 YYREEE (reference sequence). The CDR3: CASSNGLGRDEQFF. CDR3 sequence (DNA): TGTGCCAGCAGCAACGGACTAGGAAGGGATGAGCAGTTCTTC. The whole variable domain, remainder taken from reference TRBV5-4 and TRBJ2-1, is ETGVTQSPTHLIKTRGQQVTLRCSSQSGHNTVSWYQQALGQGPQFIFQYYREEENGRGNFPPRFSGLQFPNYSSELNVNALELDDSALYLCASSNGLGRDEQFFGPGTRLTVL.

This clone was found once. The J gene is TRBJ2-2, the V gene TRBV5-6; D is unresolved. V was pared by 3 bases and J by 6 bases, with 6 bases between. This CDR3 spans 12 amino acids. Germline CDR1 and CDR2: SGHDT and YYEEEE. The CDR3 nucleotides are TGTGCCAGCAGCTCTGTCGCCGGGGAGCTGTTTTTT. Translated, it gives CASSSVAGELFF. The full variable domain, with the rest looked up from reference TRBV5-6 and TRBJ2-2, is DAGVTQSPTHLIKTRGQQVTLRCSPKSGHDTVSWYQQALGQGPQFIFQYYEEEERQRGNFPDRFSGHQFPNYSSELNVNALLLGDSALYLCASSSVAGELFFGEGSRLTVL.

This chain uses TRBV11-3 with TRBJ1-1; D might be TRBD1 (5 bases). From germline, CDR1 is SGHNT and CDR2 YENEEA. V gave up 2 bases and J gave up 8 bases, with 15 bases separating them. CDR3 length equals 14 residues. CDR3: CASSLTRGYREAFF. The CDR3, as DNA: TGTGCCAGCAGCTTAACCCGGGGGTACCGCGAAGCTTTCTTT.

The chain joins TRBV27 to TRBJ2-3; 10 nucleotides match TRBD2. Per the germline V gene, CDR1 is MNHEY and CDR2 is SMNVEV (reference sequence). This CDR3 has 15 residues. With V trimmed by 5 bases and J by 6 bases, 8 bases remained unmatched. The CDR3 sequence is CASSTGTSVRDTQYF. In nucleotides, the CDR3 is TGTGCCAGCAGTACCGGGACTAGCGTAAGGGATACGCAGTATTTT.

The chain links TRBV13 to TRBJ2-7; possible D gene TRBD1, 6 bases. The CDR3 length is 15 residues. Germline V CDR1 and CDR2: PRHDT, FYEKMQ (reference sequence). Trimming cost V 3 bases and J 2 bases, with 14 bases left between them. CDR3 amino acids: CASSFRDTQPYEQYF. DNA of the CDR3: TGTGCCAGCAGCTTTCGGGACACCCAACCCTACGAGCAGTACTTC.

The V call is TRBV28, the J call TRBJ2-7; 8 bases match TRBD1. Trimming cost V 2 bases and J 6 bases; bases outside gene matches: 15. In germline, CDR1 is MDHEN, CDR2 SYDVKM. The CDR3 sequence is 17 residues long. The CDR3 sequence is CASSLLDQGAQDIEQYF. The CDR3, as DNA: TGTGCCAGCAGTTTACTGGACCAGGGGGCGCAGGACATCGAGCAGTACTTC.

The chain joins TRBV5-1 to TRBJ2-7; D is unresolved. Trimming took 2 bases from V and 0 from J, leaving 9 bases between them. Looked up from germline, CDR1 is SGHRS and CDR2 is YFSETQ. The CDR3 sequence is 14 residues long. The CDR3 DNA reads TGCGCCAGCAGCTTAGACTGGAGCTCCTACGAGCAGTACTTC. It encodes CASSLDWSSYEQYF.

V gene TRBV25-1 combines with J gene TRBJ1-1; 7 bases match TRBD1. V lost 3 bases and J lost 0; bases outside the gene matches: 1. Germline loops: CDR1 MGHDK, CDR2 SYGVNS. The CDR3 sequence is 14 residues long. CDR3 region: CASSDGQVNTEAFF. The CDR3 DNA sequence: TGTGCCAGCAGTGACGGACAGGTGAACACTGAAGCTTTCTTT. Looking up the rest from reference TRBV25-1 and TRBJ1-1 gives the full variable domain: EADIYQTPRYLVIGTGKKITLECSQTMGHDKMYWYQQDPGMELHLIHYSYGVNSTEKGDLSSESTVSRIRTEHFPLTLESARPSHTSQYLCASSDGQVNTEAFFGQGTRLTVV.

The chain combines TRBV5-6 with TRBJ2-4, with TRBD1 matching over 7 bases. CDR1 and CDR2 (germline): SGHDT, YYEEEE. The CDR3 covers 15 residues. After removal of 0 bases from V and 8 bases from J, the junction contained 8 bases not matched to a gene. In DNA, the CDR3 is TGTGCCAGCAGCTTGGAGACAGGGCGAGGGGACATTCAGTACTTC. The encoded protein is CASSLETGRGDIQYF.

The chain uses TRBV9 and TRBJ2-7; TRBD1 might be the D (5 bases). This CDR3 is built from 15 residues. Germline V CDR1 and CDR2: SGDLS, YYNGEE. V was clipped by 3 bases and J by 4 bases, with 17 bases between them. CDR3 residues: CASSASAGSPYEQYF. In DNA form, the CDR3 reads TGTGCCAGCAGCGCTTCGGCAGGGTCACCGTACGAGCAGTACTTC.

This clone occurred once. The chain carries TRBV6-5 and TRBJ1-1; no definite D call. Germline values: CDR1 MNHEY, CDR2 SVGAGI. V was trimmed by 0 bases and J by 1 base, leaving 9 bases between them. This CDR3 contains 15 residues. The CDR3 loop reads CASSYSGVSNTEAFF. The CDR3, as DNA: TGTGCCAGCAGTTACTCGGGAGTCTCGAACACTGAAGCTTTCTTT.

CDR3 bases: TGTGCCAGCAGCTTTGGGCCTCGACAGAGCAGACCCATGAACACTGAAGCTTTCTTT. This codes for CASSFGPRQSRPMNTEAFF. The chain couples TRBV5-8 to TRBJ1-1, with a weak D call TRBD1 (5 bases). The CDR3 length is 19 residues. The ends were cut back, 2 bases at V and 0 bases at J, with 23 bases in the middle. CDR1 is SGHTS and CDR2 is YDEGEE in the germline V gene. Combining the CDR3 with reference TRBV5-8 and TRBJ1-1 gives the whole variable domain EAGVTQSPTHLIKTRGQQATLRCSPISGHTSVYWYQQALGLGLQFLLWYDEGEERNRGNFPPRFSGRQFPNYSSELNVNALELEDSALYLCASSFGPRQSRPMNTEAFFGQGTRLTVV.

The rearrangement uses TRBV11-3 and TRBJ1-1, with D unclear. Germline CDR1 and CDR2: SGHNT and YENEEA. With 0 bases removed from V and 0 bases from J, the gap between germline ends came to 11 bases. The CDR3 runs 16 residues. In DNA form, the CDR3 reads TGTGCCAGCAGCTTAGATCACGCCAGGATGAACACTGAAGCTTTCTTT. Residues: CASSLDHARMNTEAFF.

This chain joins TRBV10-3 and TRBJ2-5; TRBD2 aligns across 9 bases. V dropped 3 bases and J dropped 2; count of bases not matched to a gene: 10. This CDR3 comprises 17 residues. Germline assignment: CDR1 ENHRY and CDR2 SYGVKD. CDR3 protein: CAISDGASGTIQETQYF. The CDR3 DNA sequence: TGTGCCATCAGTGACGGAGCTAGCGGGACCATACAAGAGACCCAGTACTTC.

This clone was counted a single time. The CDR3 bases are TGCGCCAGCAGTCAATTACAGGACACTGAAGCTTTCTTT. As protein: CASSQLQDTEAFF. V usage is TRBV23-1 and J usage is TRBJ1-1; maybe TRBD1 (5 bases). TRBV23-1 carries the ORF label, with uncertain function. The CDR3 has 13 amino acids. V lost 1 base and J 3 bases, leaving 6 bases between the germline ends.

The rearrangement links TRBV6-5 to TRBJ2-5; no clear D. Germline assignment: CDR1 MNHEY and CDR2 SVGAGI. V was trimmed by 5 bases and J by 4 bases, leaving 17 bases between them. CDR3 length: 15 residues. Here the CDR3 DNA reads TGTGCCAGCAGTCGAAACTCCCCACCGGGAGAGACCCAGTACTTC. Translating it yields CASSRNSPPGETQYF.

The rearrangement links TRBV6-6 to TRBJ2-7; the match to TRBD2 covers 10 bases. The germline V gene encodes CDR1 MNHNY and CDR2 SVGAGI (reference sequence). The CDR3 covers 15 residues. V shed 6 bases and J 3 bases; nucleotides not matched to a gene: 8. As DNA, the CDR3 is TGTGCCAGCAGCCTTACCGGGACTAGCGACTACGAGCAGTACTTC. Amino acids: CASSLTGTSDYEQYF.